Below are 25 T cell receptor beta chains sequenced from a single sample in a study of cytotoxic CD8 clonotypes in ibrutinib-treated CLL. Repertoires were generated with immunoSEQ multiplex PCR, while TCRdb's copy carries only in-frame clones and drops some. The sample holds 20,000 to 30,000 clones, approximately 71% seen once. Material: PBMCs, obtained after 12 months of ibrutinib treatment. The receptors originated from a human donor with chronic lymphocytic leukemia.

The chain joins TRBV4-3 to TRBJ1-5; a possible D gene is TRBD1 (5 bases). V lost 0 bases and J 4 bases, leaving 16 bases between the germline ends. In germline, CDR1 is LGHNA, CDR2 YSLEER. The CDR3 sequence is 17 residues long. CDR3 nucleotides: TGCGCCAGCAGCCAAGATACGGACACCCGGCGAAATCAGCCCCAGCATTTT. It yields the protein CASSQDTDTRRNQPQHF.

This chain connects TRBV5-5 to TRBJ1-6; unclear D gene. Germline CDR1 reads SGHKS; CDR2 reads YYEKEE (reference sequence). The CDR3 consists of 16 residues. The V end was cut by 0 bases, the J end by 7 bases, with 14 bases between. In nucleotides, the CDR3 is TGTGCCAGCAGCTTGGAACAGCTCGGCAGGAATTCACCCCTCCACTTT. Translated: CASSLEQLGRNSPLHF.

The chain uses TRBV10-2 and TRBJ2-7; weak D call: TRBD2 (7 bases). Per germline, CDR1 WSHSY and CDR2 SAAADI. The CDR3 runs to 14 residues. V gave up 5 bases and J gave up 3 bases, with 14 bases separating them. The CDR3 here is CASSIWGGGYEQYF. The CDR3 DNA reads TGCGCCAGCAGTATCTGGGGAGGGGGCTACGAGCAGTACTTC.

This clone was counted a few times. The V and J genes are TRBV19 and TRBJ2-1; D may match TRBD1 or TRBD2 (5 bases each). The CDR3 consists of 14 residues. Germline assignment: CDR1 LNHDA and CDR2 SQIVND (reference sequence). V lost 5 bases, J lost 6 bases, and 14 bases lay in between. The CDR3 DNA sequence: TGTGCCAGTAGTTCTGGGGGTAGGGGCAATGAGCAGTTCTTC. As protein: CASSSGGRGNEQFF.

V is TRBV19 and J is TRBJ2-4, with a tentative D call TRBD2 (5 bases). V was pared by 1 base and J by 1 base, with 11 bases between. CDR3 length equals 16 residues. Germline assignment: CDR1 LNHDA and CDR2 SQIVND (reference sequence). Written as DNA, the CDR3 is TGTGCCAGTAGTATAGTTGGAGGTATGGCCAAAAACATTCAGTACTTC. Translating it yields CASSIVGGMAKNIQYF.

Here the CDR3 reads CASSLQVTDTQYF. The CDR3 DNA is TGTGCCAGCTCCCTACAGGTCACAGATACGCAGTATTTT. The chain is built from TRBV14 and TRBJ2-3, with a possible D match to TRBD1 (5 bases). The CDR3 totals 13 residues. The germline gives CDR1 SGHDN, CDR2 FVKESK. The V and J ends lost 8 bases and 2 bases respectively, with 11 bases between them.

CDR3 DNA sequence: TGTGCCAGTAGTATAAGAGGACCGGGCTACGAGCAGTACTTC. It specifies CASSIRGPGYEQYF. V is TRBV19 and J is TRBJ2-7, with no clear D. The CDR3 is 14 amino acids. CDR1 is LNHDA and CDR2 is SQIVND in the germline V gene (reference sequence). V was shortened by 2 bases and J by 3 bases, with 11 bases between the two germline ends.

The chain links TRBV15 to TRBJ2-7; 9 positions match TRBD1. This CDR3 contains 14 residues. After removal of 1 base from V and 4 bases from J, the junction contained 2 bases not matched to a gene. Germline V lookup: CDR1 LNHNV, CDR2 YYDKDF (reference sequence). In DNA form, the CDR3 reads TGTGCCACCAGCAGAGCCGGACAGGGGTACGAGCAGTACTTC. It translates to CATSRAGQGYEQYF.

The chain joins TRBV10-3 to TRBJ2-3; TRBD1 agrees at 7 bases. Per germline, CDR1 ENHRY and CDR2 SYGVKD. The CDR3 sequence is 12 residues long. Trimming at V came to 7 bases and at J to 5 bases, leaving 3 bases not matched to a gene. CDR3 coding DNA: TGTGCCATCATGGACAGGAGAGATACGCAGTATTTT. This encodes CAIMDRRDTQYF.

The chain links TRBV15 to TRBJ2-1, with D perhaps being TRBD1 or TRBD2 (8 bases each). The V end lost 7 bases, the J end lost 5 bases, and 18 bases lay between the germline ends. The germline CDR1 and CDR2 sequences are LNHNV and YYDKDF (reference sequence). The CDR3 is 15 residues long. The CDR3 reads CATTRGRGDHNEQFF. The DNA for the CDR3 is TGTGCCACCACCAGGGGGCGGGGGGACCACAATGAGCAGTTCTTC.

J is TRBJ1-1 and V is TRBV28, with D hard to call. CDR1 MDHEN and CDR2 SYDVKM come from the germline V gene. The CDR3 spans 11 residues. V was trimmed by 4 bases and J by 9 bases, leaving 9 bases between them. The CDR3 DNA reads TGTGCCAGCAGTTGGTCCAGGAAAGCTTTCTTT. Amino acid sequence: CASSWSRKAFF. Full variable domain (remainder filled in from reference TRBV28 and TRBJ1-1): DVKVTQSSRYLVKRTGEKVFLECVQDMDHENMFWYRQDPGLGLRLIYFSYDVKMKEKGDIPEGYSVSREKKERFSLILESASTNQTSMYLCASSWSRKAFFGQGTRLTVV.

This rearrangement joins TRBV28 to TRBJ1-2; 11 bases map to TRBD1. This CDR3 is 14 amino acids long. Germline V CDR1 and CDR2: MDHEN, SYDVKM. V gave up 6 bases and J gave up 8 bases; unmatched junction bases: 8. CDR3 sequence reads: CASSPAGTGGGYTF. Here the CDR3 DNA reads TGTGCCAGCAGCCCGGCCGGGACAGGGGGAGGCTACACCTTC.

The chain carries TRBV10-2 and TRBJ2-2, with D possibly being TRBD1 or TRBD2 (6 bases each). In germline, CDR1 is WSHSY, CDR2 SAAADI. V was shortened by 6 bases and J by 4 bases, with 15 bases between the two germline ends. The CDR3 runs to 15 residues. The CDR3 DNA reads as TGCGCCAGCAGGGGGGCGGGGACACCCACCGGGGAGCTGTTTTTT. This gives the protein CASRGAGTPTGELFF.

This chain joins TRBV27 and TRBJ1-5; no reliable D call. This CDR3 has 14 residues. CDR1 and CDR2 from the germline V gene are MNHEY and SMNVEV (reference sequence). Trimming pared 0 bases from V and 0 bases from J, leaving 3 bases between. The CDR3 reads CASSLSFSNQPQHF. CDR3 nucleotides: TGTGCCAGCAGTTTATCTTTTAGCAATCAGCCCCAGCATTTT.

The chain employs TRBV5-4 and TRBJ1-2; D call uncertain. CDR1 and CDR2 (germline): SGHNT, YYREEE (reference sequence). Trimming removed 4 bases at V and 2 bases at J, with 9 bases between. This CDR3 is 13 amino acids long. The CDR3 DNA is TGTGCCAGCAGCCCGGGCCCAAACTATGGCTACACCTTC. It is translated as CASSPGPNYGYTF.

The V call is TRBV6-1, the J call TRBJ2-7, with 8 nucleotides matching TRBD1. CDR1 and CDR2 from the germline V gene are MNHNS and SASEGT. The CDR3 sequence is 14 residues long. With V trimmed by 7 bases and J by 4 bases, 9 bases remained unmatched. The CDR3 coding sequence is TGTGCCAGCACCCCGCAGGGGGCGCGGTACGAGCAGTACTTC. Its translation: CASTPQGARYEQYF.

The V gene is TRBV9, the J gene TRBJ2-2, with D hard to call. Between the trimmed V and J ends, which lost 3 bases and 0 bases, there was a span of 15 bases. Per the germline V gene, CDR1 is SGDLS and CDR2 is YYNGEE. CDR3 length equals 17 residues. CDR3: CASSDPYSNANTGELFF. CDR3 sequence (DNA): TGTGCCAGCAGCGACCCGTACTCGAACGCGAACACCGGGGAGCTGTTTTTT.

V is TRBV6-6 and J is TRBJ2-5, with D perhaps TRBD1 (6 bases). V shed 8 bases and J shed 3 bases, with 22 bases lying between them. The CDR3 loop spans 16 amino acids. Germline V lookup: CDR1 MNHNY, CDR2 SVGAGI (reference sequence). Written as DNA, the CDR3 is TGTGCCAGCCGCGGTATGGGGACAAGGGTAAAAGAGACCCAGTACTTC. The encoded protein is CASRGMGTRVKETQYF.

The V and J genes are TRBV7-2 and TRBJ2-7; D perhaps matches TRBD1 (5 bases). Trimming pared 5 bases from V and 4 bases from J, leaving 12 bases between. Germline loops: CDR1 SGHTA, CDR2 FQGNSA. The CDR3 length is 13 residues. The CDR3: CASSLSRQYEQYF. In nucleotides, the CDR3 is TGTGCCAGCAGCCTATCGAGACAGTACGAGCAGTACTTC. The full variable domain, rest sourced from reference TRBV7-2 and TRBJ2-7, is GAGVSQSPSNKVTEKGKDVELRCDPISGHTALYWYRQSLGQGLEFLIYFQGNSAPDKSGLPSDRFSAERTGGSVSTLTIQRTQQEDSAVYLCASSLSRQYEQYFGPGTRLTVT.

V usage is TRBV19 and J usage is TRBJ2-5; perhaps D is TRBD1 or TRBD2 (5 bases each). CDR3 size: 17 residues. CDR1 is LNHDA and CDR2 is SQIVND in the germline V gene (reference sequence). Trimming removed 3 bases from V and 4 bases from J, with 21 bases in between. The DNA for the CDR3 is TGTGCCAGTAGTATCCGTATCGGGGCCACCACAGGAGAGACCCAGTACTTC. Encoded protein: CASSIRIGATTGETQYF.

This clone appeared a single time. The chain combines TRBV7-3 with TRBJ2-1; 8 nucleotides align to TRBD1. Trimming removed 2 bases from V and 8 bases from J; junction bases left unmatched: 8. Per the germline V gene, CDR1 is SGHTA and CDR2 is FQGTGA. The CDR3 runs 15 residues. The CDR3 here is CASSLGTGGGDEQFF. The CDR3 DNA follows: TGTGCCAGCAGCTTAGGGACAGGCGGAGGCGATGAGCAGTTCTTC.

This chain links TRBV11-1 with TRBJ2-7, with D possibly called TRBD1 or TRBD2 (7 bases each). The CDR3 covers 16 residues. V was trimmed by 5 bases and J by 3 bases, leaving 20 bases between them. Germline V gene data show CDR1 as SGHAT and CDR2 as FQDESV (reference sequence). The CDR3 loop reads CASSPPGGAALYEQYF. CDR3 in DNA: TGTGCCAGCAGCCCCCCAGGGGGGGCGGCCCTCTACGAGCAGTACTTC.

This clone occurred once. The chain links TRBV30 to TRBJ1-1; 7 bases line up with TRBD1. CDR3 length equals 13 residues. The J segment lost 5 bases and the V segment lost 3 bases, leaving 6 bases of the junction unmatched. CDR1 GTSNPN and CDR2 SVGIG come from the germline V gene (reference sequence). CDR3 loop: CAWRGGGWTEAFF. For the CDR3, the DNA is TGTGCCTGGAGGGGAGGGGGCTGGACTGAAGCTTTCTTT. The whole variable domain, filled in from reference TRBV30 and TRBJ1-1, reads SQTIHQWPATLVQPVGSPLSLECTVEGTSNPNLYWYRQAAGRGLQLLFYSVGIGQISSEVPQNLSASRPQDRQFILSSKKLLLSDSGFYLCAWRGGGWTEAFFGQGTRLTVV.

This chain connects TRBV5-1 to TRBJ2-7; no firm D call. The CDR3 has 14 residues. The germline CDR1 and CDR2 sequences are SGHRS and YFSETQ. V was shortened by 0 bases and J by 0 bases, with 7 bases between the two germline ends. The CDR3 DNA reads TGCGCCAGCAGCTTGGAAGGGTACTCCTACGAGCAGTACTTC. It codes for CASSLEGYSYEQYF.

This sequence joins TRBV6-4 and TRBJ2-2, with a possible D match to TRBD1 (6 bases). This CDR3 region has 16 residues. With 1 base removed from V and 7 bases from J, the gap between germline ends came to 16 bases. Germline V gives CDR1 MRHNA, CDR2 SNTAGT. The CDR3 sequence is CASSDFTDRCSGELFF. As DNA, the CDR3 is TGTGCCAGCAGTGACTTTACCGACAGGTGTAGCGGGGAGCTGTTTTTT.